The TCR beta chain under discussion was sequenced for a study of CXCR3-negative and CXCR3-positive naive CD8 T cells (dated by TCRdb to between 2017 and 2020). Regarding the study in general: In total, some 130 million TRB reads were obtained, corresponding to roughly 1.5 +/- 0.3 million reads per library. Diversity and physicochemical repertoire analyses covered 10 to 11 donors pooled from two independent experiments. The TRBV-TRBJ cluster analysis covered naive subsets from 5 donors and memory cells from 3 donors. The investigation overall reported the following: Repertoire diversity was comparably high in both naive subsets but much lower in memory CD8+ T cells. Freshly isolated PBMCs were used for most assays because CXCR3 expression partially decreased after cryopreservation. Naive CXCR3-negative and CXCR3-positive cells from the same donor showed similar TRBV-TRBJ usage, whereas memory cells showed distinct patterns. Because surface CD5, which has been linked to self-reactivity in mice, was comparable between naive subsets, TCR interaction strength was also inferred from TRB CDR3 physicochemical properties. Compared with CXCR3-negative naive cells, CXCR3-positive naive cells had TRB CDR3s with higher hydrophobicity (lower Kidera factor 4), lower energy, and higher strength and volume indices.

The CDR3, cysteine through phenylalanine, is 12 amino acids long. The record lacks a DNA sequence. CDR1 GTSNPN and CDR2 SVGIG are derived from the germline V gene (reference sequence). As concerns this clonotype: Its antigen is unknown.

These reads were obtained on a NextSeq 550. The Human TCR Profiling Kit (MiLaboratory) was used to make UMI-labeled 5' RACE TRB cDNA libraries. The full amount of extracted RNA was used for cDNA synthesis, and the full amount of resulting cDNA was used for PCR amplification. The libraries were made side by side, with each library going through the same number of PCR cycles. As for the original processing: MIGEC and MiXCR extracted about 53,000 +/- 10,000 unique UMI-labeled TRB cDNA molecules per library, requiring at least two reads per UMI. On average, around 40,000 +/- 10,000 functional in-frame TRB CDR3 nucleotide clonotypes lacking stop codons were found per library. After downsampling to 5000 UMI-labeled TRB molecules per sample, diversity metrics such as normalized Shannon-Wiener and Chao1 were calculated in VDJtools. Clonotype-size-weighted physicochemical properties of the central five CDR3 residues (interaction energy, strength, volume and Kidera factor 4) were computed in VDJtools. The reads underwent TCRdb reprocessing, giving one record for each CDR3 protein sequence and no DNA. What appears here as the V and J calls and clone size reflects TCRdb's work, not the paper's. This specimen's table enumerates about 9,600 distinct CDR3 sequences. Jointly, the top ten make up 1% of the sample.

Each CD8+ T cell subset was flow-sorted in triplicate, and approximately 280,000 cells per subset were placed directly into RLT lysis buffer. To exclude memory contaminants, naive CD8+ T cells were stringently defined as CD45RO-CCR7+CD27+CD95-. Using standard density gradient centrifugation, peripheral blood mononuclear cells were isolated from buffy coats. A FACSAria III was used to flow-sort naive CD8+ T cells into CXCR3-negative and CXCR3-positive populations. Total RNA was extracted from sorted cells with an RNeasy Mini Kit. Source material: naive CXCR3- CD8+ T cells from blood. Interpreted using the paper, the cell subset or site label stands for: CD45RO-CCR7+CD27+CD95- naive CD8+ T cells lacking CXCR3 (TNR3-). Recombination connected TRBV30 to TRBJ2-1; no DNA is available, so the TRBD1 call from TCRdb remains unchecked. The receptor was derived from a human donor in good health. Some clones in this sample may be carry-over from other donors' samples. CDR3 region: CAWDSPNNEQFF.